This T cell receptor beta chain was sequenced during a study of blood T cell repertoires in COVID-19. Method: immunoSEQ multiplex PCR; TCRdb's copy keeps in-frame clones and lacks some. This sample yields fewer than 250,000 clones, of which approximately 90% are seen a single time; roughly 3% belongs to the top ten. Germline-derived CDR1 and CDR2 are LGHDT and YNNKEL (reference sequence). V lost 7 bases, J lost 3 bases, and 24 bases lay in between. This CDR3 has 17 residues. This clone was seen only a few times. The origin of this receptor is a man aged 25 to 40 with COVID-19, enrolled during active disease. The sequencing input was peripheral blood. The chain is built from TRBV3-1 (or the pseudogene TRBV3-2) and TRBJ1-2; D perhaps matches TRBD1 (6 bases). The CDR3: CASTTVEERTGHYGYTF. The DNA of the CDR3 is TGTGCCAGCACCACAGTAGAAGAGAGAACAGGGCACTATGGCTACACCTTC.